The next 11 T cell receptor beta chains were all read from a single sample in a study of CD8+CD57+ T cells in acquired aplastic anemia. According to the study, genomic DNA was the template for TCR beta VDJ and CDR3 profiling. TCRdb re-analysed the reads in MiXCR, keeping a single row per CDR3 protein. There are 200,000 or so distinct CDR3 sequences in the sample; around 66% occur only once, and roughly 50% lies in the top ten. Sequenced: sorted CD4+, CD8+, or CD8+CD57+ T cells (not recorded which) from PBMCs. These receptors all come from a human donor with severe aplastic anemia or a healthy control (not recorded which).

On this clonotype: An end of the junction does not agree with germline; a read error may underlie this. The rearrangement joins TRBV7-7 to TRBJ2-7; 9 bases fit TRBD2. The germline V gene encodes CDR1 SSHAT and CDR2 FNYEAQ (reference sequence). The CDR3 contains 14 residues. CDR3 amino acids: CASSLASGAYEQYF. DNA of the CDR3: TGTGCTAGCAGCTTAGCTAGCGGGGCGTACGAGCAGTACTTC.

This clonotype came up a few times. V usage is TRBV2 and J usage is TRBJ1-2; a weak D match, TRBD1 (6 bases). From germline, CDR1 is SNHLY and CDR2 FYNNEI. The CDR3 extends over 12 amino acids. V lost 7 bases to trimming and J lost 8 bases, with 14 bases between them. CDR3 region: CASTPDRLGYTF. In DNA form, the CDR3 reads TGTGCCAGCACCCCGGACAGATTGGGCTACACCTTC.

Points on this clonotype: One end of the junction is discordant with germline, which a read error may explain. The chain's CDR3 is CGARLKDYEQYF. The CDR3 coding sequence is TGCGGTGCAAGATTAAAGGACTACGAGCAGTACTTC. The genes are TRBV20-1 and TRBJ2-7; D uncertain. The V gene's germline CDR1 is DFQATT and CDR2 SNEGSKA (reference sequence). The length of the CDR3 is 12 residues.

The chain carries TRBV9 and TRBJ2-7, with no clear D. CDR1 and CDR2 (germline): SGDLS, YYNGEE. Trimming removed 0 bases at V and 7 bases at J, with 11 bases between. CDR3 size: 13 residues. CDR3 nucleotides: TGTGCCAGCAGCGTAGATGTGGGCCTGGAGCAGTACTTC. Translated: CASSVDVGLEQYF.

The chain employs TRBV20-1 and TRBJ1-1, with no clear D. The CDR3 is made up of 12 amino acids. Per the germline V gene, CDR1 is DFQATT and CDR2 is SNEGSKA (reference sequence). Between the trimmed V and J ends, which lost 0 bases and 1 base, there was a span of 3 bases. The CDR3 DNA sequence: TGCAGTGCTAGAGATGCGAACACTGAAGCTTTCTTT. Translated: CSARDANTEAFF.

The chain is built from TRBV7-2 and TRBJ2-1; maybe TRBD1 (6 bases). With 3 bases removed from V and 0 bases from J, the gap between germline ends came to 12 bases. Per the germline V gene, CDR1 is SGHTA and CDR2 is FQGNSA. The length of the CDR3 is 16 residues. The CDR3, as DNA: TGTGCCAGCAGCTTCCACAGGGTACCCTCCTACAATGAGCAGTTCTTC. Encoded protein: CASSFHRVPSYNEQFF.

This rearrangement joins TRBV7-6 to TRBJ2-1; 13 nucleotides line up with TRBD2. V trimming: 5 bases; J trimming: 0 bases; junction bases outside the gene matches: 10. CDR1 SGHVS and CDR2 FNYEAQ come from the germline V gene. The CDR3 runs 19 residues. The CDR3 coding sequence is TGTGCCAGCAGCCCAGGACTAGCGGGGGTTCTGAGCTCCTACAATGAGCAGTTCTTC. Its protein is CASSPGLAGVLSSYNEQFF.

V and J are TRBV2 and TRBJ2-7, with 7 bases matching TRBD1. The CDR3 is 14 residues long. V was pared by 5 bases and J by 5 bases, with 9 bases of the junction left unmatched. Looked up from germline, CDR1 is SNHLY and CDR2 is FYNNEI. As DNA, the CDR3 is TGTGCCAGCAGTTACAACCGGGACAGTGACGAGCAGTACTTC. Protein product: CASSYNRDSDEQYF.

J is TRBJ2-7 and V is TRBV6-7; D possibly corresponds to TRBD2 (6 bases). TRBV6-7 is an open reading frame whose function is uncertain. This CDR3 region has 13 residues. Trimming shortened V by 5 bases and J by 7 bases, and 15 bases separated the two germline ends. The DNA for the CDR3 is TGTGCCAGCAGTGAAGGGGACTCGGGGGAGCAGTACTTC. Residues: CASSEGDSGEQYF.

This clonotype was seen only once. The CDR3 nucleotides are TGTGCCAGCAGTACGGGGGGCCCAAGCTCCTACGAGCAGTACTTC. Its translation is CASSTGGPSSYEQYF. The chain links TRBV6-1 to TRBJ2-7, with D possibly TRBD2 on 7 matching bases. The CDR3 has 15 residues. The germline V and J ends were trimmed by 5 bases and 0 bases, with 14 bases remaining between them. CDR1 is MNHNS and CDR2 is SASEGT in the germline V gene.

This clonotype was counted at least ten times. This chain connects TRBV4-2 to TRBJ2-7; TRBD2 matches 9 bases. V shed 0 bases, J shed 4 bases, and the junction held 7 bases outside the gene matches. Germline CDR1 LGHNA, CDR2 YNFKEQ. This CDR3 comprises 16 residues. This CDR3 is CASSQDLGGGAYEQYF. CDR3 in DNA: TGTGCCAGCAGCCAAGATCTCGGCGGGGGGGCTTACGAGCAGTACTTC.